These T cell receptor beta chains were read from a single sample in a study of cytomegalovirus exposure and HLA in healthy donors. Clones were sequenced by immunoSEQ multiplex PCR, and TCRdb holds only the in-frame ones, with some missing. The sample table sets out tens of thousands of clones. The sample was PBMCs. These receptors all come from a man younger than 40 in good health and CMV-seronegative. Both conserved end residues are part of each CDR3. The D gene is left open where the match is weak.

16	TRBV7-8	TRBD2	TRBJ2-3	CASSLRLAGSTDTQYF	TGTGCCAGCAGCTTAAGGCTAGCGGGGAGCACAGATACGCAGTATTTT
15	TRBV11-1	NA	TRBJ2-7	CASSLVGTPSYEQYF	TGTGCCAGCAGCTTAGTGGGGACACCGTCCTACGAGCAGTACTTC
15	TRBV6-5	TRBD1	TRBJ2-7	CASSRGQGSAYEQYF	TGTGCCAGCAGCCGCGGACAGGGGAGCGCCTACGAGCAGTACTTC
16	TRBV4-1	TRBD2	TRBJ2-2	CASSQRAGANTGELFF	TGCGCCAGCAGCCAAAGGGCGGGGGCGAACACCGGGGAGCTGTTTTTT
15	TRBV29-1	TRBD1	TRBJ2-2	CSVRRNRGNTGELFF	TGCAGCGTAAGAAGAAACAGGGGGAACACCGGGGAGCTGTTTTTT
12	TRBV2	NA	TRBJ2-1	CATVRGRNEQFF	TGTGCCACAGTTAGGGGTAGGAATGAGCAGTTCTTC
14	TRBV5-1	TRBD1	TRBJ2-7	CASSLETGSHEQYF	TGCGCCAGCAGCCTAGAGACAGGGTCCCACGAGCAGTACTTC
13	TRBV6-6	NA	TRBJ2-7	CASSPNTVYEQYF	TGTGCCAGCAGCCCCAACACAGTCTACGAGCAGTACTTC
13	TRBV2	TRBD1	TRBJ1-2	CATTGTGGGGYTF	TGTGCCACAACCGGGACAGGGGGCGGCGGCTACACCTTC
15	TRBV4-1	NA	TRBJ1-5	CASSQPNRAGQPQHF	TGCGCCAGCAGCCAACCGAACAGGGCGGGTCAGCCCCAGCATTTT
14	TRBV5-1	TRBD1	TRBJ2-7	CASSGQGAAREQYF	TGCGCCAGCAGCGGACAGGGGGCGGCAAGGGAGCAGTACTTC
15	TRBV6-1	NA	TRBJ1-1	CASSPPGQLNTEAFF	TGTGCCAGCAGCCCCCCGGGACAATTGAACACTGAAGCTTTCTTT
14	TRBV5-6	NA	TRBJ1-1	CASSSRGPNTEAFF	TGTGCCAGCAGCTCGCGGGGGCCGAACACTGAAGCTTTCTTT
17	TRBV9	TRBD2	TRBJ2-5	CASSGGLAGGYQETQYF	TGTGCCAGCAGCGGGGGACTAGCGGGGGGCTATCAAGAGACCCAGTACTTC
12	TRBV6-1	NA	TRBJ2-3	CARGAGRYTQYF	TGTGCCAGGGGGGCAGGGCGATATACGCAGTATTTT
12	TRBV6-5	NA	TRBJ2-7	CATSRGQNEQYF	TGTGCCACCTCGCGAGGACAGAACGAGCAGTACTTC